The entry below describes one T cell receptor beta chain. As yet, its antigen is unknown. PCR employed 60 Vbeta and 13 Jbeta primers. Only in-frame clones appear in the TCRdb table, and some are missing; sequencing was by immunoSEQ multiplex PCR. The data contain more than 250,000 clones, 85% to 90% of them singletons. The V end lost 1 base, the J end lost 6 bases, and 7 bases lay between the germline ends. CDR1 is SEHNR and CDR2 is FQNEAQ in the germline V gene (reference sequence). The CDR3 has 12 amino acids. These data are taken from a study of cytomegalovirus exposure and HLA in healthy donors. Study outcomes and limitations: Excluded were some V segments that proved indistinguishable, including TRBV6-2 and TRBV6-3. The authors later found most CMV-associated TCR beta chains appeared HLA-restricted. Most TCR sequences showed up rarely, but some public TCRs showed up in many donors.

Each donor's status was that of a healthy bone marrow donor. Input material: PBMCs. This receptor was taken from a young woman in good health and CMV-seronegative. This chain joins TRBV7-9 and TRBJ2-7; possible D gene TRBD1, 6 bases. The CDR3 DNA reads TGTGCCAGCAGCTTAGGAGGGGGCGAGCAGTACTTC. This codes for CASSLGGGEQYF.